This T cell receptor beta chain emerged from a study of T-cell reconstitution after alpha-beta-depleted transplantation in children. This clonotype was recorded only once. TCRbeta library construction was performed incorporating unique molecular identifiers. TCRdb fed the PCR reads into MiXCR, producing one record per CDR3 protein. Counted here are about 610,000 distinct CDR3 sequences, approximately 10% occurring once; the ten biggest clones make up about 4.2%. Sequenced material: PBMCs from the stem cell graft donor, taken from the stem cell graft. This clonotype was sampled from a human donor who donated a stem cell graft to a child with acute myeloid leukemia.

The CDR3 protein is CSASVGTSGYNEQFF. CDR3 nucleotide sequence: TGCAGTGCTAGCGTCGGGACTAGCGGCTACAATGAGCAGTTCTTC. V gene TRBV20-1 combines with J gene TRBJ2-1, with 11 bases matching TRBD2. Germline V CDR1 and CDR2: DFQATT, SNEGSKA (reference sequence). The CDR3 extends over 15 amino acids. J gave up 3 bases and V 3 bases, and 4 bases lay outside the gene matches.